The 32 T cell receptor beta chains reported below all come from one sample, sequenced in a study of human T cells and chemical hapten exposure. The time point is: pre-sensitization, week 0. Documented treatment: therapeutic diphenylcyclopropenone sensitization with weekly scalp DPC. Using its own MiXCR run on the RACE reads, TCRdb lists one record per CDR3 protein. The sample has about 120,000 distinct CDR3 sequences, 13% seen once. The sequencing used whole blood, collected in connection with sensitization to the hapten diphenylcyclopropenone (DPC). The receptors stem from a woman aged 18 to 35 with alopecia areata. Some clones in this sample may be carry-over from other donors' samples.

In regard to this clonotype: An end of the junction differs from the germline gene, which may be a read error. The gene calls are TRBV4-3 and TRBJ2-7; no clear D. This CDR3 is built from 11 residues. Germline values: CDR1 LGHNA, CDR2 YSLEER. CDR3 residues: CASSQQRPWGF. CDR3 nucleotides: TGCGCCAGCAGCCAGCAAAGACCCTGGGGTTTC.

V and J are TRBV9 and TRBJ2-3; tentative D call: TRBD1 (6 bases). CDR1 and CDR2 (germline): SGDLS, YYNGEE. This CDR3 region has 13 residues. Trimming took off 7 bases at V and 5 bases at J, with 14 bases between the two ends. CDR3 sequence: CASSPIGGDTQYF. The CDR3 DNA reads as TGTGCCAGCTCCCCGATAGGGGGAGATACGCAGTATTTT.

The chain is built from TRBV29-1 and TRBJ2-3; D call uncertain. Germline loops: CDR1 SQVTM, CDR2 ANQGSEA. This CDR3 contains 13 residues. V lost 4 bases and J 3 bases, leaving 11 bases between the germline ends. DNA for the CDR3: TGCAGCGTTGCGGGTGAAGGGACAGATACGCAGTATTTT. Translating gives CSVAGEGTDTQYF.

The CDR3 DNA reads TGTGCCAGCAGTTCGCGGACAGGGTTAAATCAGCCCCAGCATTTT. The encoded protein is CASSSRTGLNQPQHF. The chain has TRBV6-2 or TRBV6-3 and TRBJ1-5, with 8 bases identical to TRBD1. Germline values: CDR1 MNHEY, CDR2 SVGEGT. Germline trimming cut 4 bases from V and 4 bases from J; bases unmatched to any gene: 6. This CDR3 spans 15 amino acids.

The rearrangement uses TRBV20-1 and TRBJ2-5; D gene uncertain. Trimming cost V 6 bases and J 7 bases, with 15 bases left between them. Germline assignment: CDR1 DFQATT and CDR2 SNEGSKA (reference sequence). The CDR3 is 12 residues long. CDR3 in DNA: TGCAGTGCGAAAATACTGGGGTTGACCCAGTACTTC. Encoded protein: CSAKILGLTQYF.

V gene TRBV5-1 combines with J gene TRBJ1-6; 7 positions agree with TRBD1. V gave up 1 base and J gave up 7 bases; unmatched junction bases: 11. The CDR3 length is 17 residues. CDR1 and CDR2 (germline): SGHRS, YFSETQ. CDR3 in DNA: TGCGCCAGCAGCTTGACAGGGGCCTCCCCCCCCAATTCACCCCTCCACTTT. Protein sequence: CASSLTGASPPNSPLHF.

This clonotype occurred a few times. The chain combines TRBV2 with TRBJ2-5; a weak D match, TRBD2 (5 bases). V dropped 11 bases and J dropped 7 bases, with 8 bases sitting between them. The CDR3 runs to 9 residues. Per the germline V gene, CDR1 is SNHLY and CDR2 is FYNNEI. CDR3 in DNA: TGTGCCGCCGGAGGGACCCAGTACTTC. Translation: CAAGGTQYF.

This clonotype was recorded many times. The chain links TRBV29-1 to TRBJ2-5; perhaps D is TRBD1 or TRBD2 (6 bases each). Germline V CDR1 and CDR2: SQVTM, ANQGSEA. The length of the CDR3 is 14 residues. V dropped 4 bases and J dropped 2 bases, with 14 bases sitting between them. DNA for the CDR3: TGCAGCGTTGTCCGGCAAGGGGGGCAAGAGACCCAGTACTTC. Translation: CSVVRQGGQETQYF.

The sample holds a few counts of this clonotype. The chain employs TRBV7-6 and TRBJ2-3; D could derive from TRBD1 or TRBD2 (6 bases each). Trimming cost V 1 base and J 0 bases, with 17 bases left between them. Looked up from germline, CDR1 is SGHVS and CDR2 is FNYEAQ. This CDR3 has 18 amino acids. The CDR3 loop is CASSLGWSGATSTDTQYF. CDR3 DNA sequence: TGTGCCAGCAGCTTAGGCTGGTCGGGGGCTACTAGCACAGATACGCAGTATTTT.

The genes are TRBV28 and TRBJ2-2; TRBD1 is a possible D gene (5 bases). There are 13 residues in the CDR3. With 6 bases removed from V and 2 bases from J, the gap between germline ends came to 7 bases. Germline CDR1 and CDR2: MDHEN and SYDVKM. This CDR3 reads CASRGHNTGELFF. The CDR3 nucleotides read TGTGCCAGCAGAGGACACAACACCGGGGAGCTGTTTTTT.

This clonotype showed up just a few times. The chain recombines TRBV18 with TRBJ1-5; possible D gene TRBD1, 5 bases. The length of the CDR3 is 14 residues. Germline V gene sequence: CDR1 KGHSH, CDR2 LQKENI. V gave up 6 bases and J gave up 0 bases, with 9 bases separating them. This chain's CDR3 is CASSGRVSNQPQHF. The CDR3 coding sequence is TGTGCCAGCTCGGGACGTGTTAGCAATCAGCCCCAGCATTTT.

This clonotype was detected only a few times. The chain uses TRBV3-1 and TRBJ1-2, with 7 positions matching TRBD1. V lost 3 bases to trimming and J lost 8 bases; unmatched junction nucleotides: 6. This CDR3 comprises 13 residues. CDR1 is LGHDT, CDR2 YNNKEL, per germline (reference sequence). In nucleotides, the CDR3 is TGTGCCAGCAGCCAGGAGGGGGCAAGGGGCTACACCTTC. It codes for CASSQEGARGYTF.

This clonotype was seen repeatedly, ten times or more. This chain uses TRBV18 with TRBJ2-3; 7 bases agree with TRBD1. J gave up 0 bases and V 0 bases, and 6 bases lay outside the gene matches. The germline V gene encodes CDR1 KGHSH and CDR2 LQKENI. The CDR3 runs to 17 residues. The CDR3 DNA sequence: TGTGCCAGCTCACCACCCGTAACAGGGGTTAGCACAGATACGCAGTATTTT. This gives the protein CASSPPVTGVSTDTQYF.

This clonotype occurred once. The V gene is TRBV20-1, the J gene TRBJ1-1, with TRBD1 identical over 9 bases. The V gene end was trimmed by 7 bases and the J gene end by 5 bases; junction bases not matched to a gene: 8. This CDR3 has 13 residues. Germline lookup yields CDR1 DFQATT and CDR2 SNEGSKA (reference sequence). CDR3 in amino acids: CSVGDRERTEAFF. The DNA of the CDR3 is TGCAGTGTTGGGGACAGGGAGCGTACTGAAGCTTTCTTT.

The V gene is TRBV6-1, the J gene TRBJ1-2; D might be TRBD1 (5 bases). CDR1 is MNHNS, CDR2 SASEGT, per germline. V was cut by 4 bases and J by 4 bases, with 16 bases left in between. The CDR3 sequence is 15 residues long. Written as DNA, the CDR3 is TGTGCCAGCAGTGCAACGACCAGGGATGTCTATGGCTACACCTTC. Its translation: CASSATTRDVYGYTF.

The CDR3 sequence: CSASIREAGAYSGANVLTF. The CDR3 nucleotides are TGCAGTGCTAGTATAAGGGAGGCAGGAGCCTACTCTGGGGCCAACGTCCTGACTTTC. The V and J genes are TRBV20-1 and TRBJ2-6; D might be TRBD2 (6 bases). Deletions cut 3 bases from V and 0 bases from J, with 21 bases between. The CDR3 spans 19 residues. In germline, CDR1 is DFQATT, CDR2 SNEGSKA (reference sequence).

This clonotype came up many times. The rearrangement uses TRBV15 and TRBJ2-1; 10 nucleotides line up with TRBD2. The CDR3 loop spans 15 amino acids. V lost 5 bases to trimming and J lost 2 bases; unmatched junction nucleotides: 3. Germline-derived CDR1 and CDR2 are LNHNV and YYDKDF (reference sequence). The CDR3 loop is CATSSTSGAYNEQFF. CDR3 nucleotide sequence: TGTGCCACCAGCTCAACTAGCGGGGCCTACAATGAGCAGTTCTTC.

A word on this clonotype: A much larger clone sits a single nucleotide away, making a read error possible. It is likely a read error, because the conserved phenylalanine at the end of the CDR3 is missing. The gene calls are TRBV5-4 and TRBJ1-1, with D unclear. The CDR3 has 13 amino acids. Between the trimmed V and J ends, which lost 0 bases and 1 base, there was a span of 4 bases. Germline V gene sequence: CDR1 SGHNT, CDR2 YYREEE (reference sequence). The CDR3 bases are TGTGCCAGCAGCTTGGTTGCGAACACTGAAGCTTTCTTA. Its protein is CASSLVANTEAFL.

The chain carries TRBV30 and TRBJ1-2; D gene uncertain. CDR3 length equals 13 residues. From germline, CDR1 is GTSNPN and CDR2 SVGIG (reference sequence). The V and J ends lost 4 bases and 1 base respectively, with 10 bases between them. The CDR3 region is CAWTSLNNYGYTF. In DNA form, the CDR3 reads TGTGCCTGGACTTCCCTTAATAACTATGGCTACACCTTC.

This rearrangement joins TRBV9 to TRBJ1-1; D is unclear. The length of the CDR3 is 13 residues. V was cut by 2 bases and J by 6 bases, with 11 bases left in between. The V gene's germline CDR1 is SGDLS and CDR2 YYNGEE. DNA for the CDR3: TGTGCCAGCAGCGTCGCAGAGAGGGCTGAAGCTTTCTTT. This codes for CASSVAERAEAFF.

This clonotype came up many times. The CDR3 nucleotides are TGCGCCAGCAGCCTCACCTCGACAGGGAACGGAAACACCATATATTTT. Translation: CASSLTSTGNGNTIYF. This chain uses TRBV5-1 with TRBJ1-3, with 7 bases that match TRBD1. V shed 4 bases, J shed 4 bases, and the junction held 11 bases outside the gene matches. Germline CDR1 SGHRS, CDR2 YFSETQ. This CDR3 is 16 amino acids long.

This clonotype was picked up a small number of times. CDR3 sequence: CASSPPGQGDSPLHF. CDR3 DNA sequence: TGTGCCAGCAGTCCCCCGGGACAGGGAGATTCACCCCTCCACTTT. V and J are TRBV28 and TRBJ1-6; 9 positions agree with TRBD1. The CDR3 runs to 15 residues. V trimming: 5 bases; J trimming: 8 bases; junction bases outside the gene matches: 7. Per germline, CDR1 MDHEN and CDR2 SYDVKM.

Ten or more counts support this clonotype. The chain uses TRBV7-9 and TRBJ2-5; 8 bases agree with TRBD1. The CDR3 has 15 residues. Germline V gene sequence: CDR1 SEHNR, CDR2 FQNEAQ (reference sequence). Unmatched junction bases numbered 9, after V lost 5 bases and J lost 4 bases. The CDR3: CASSRRTGYTETQYF. CDR3 nucleotides: TGTGCCAGCAGCCGGCGGACAGGGTACACAGAGACCCAGTACTTC.

This clonotype came up a few times. The CDR3 coding sequence is TGCAGTGCTAGAGATCTGGTGGAGAACACTGAAGCTTTCTTT. As protein: CSARDLVENTEAFF. The V gene is TRBV20-1, the J gene TRBJ1-1; D not certain. The CDR3 is made up of 14 amino acids. With 0 bases removed from V and 1 base from J, the gap between germline ends came to 9 bases. CDR1 and CDR2 from the germline V gene are DFQATT and SNEGSKA (reference sequence).

This rearrangement joins TRBV3-1 to TRBJ1-6; 10 bases align to TRBD1. CDR1 and CDR2 (germline): LGHDT, YNNKEL (reference sequence). Germline trimming cut 4 bases from V and 8 bases from J; bases unmatched to any gene: 8. The CDR3 consists of 16 residues. The CDR3 nucleotides read TGTGCCAGCAGCCTCATGACAGGGGGCCGGCATTCACCCCTCCACTTT. Amino acids: CASSLMTGGRHSPLHF.

V gene TRBV29-1 combines with J gene TRBJ1-1; 7 bases line up with TRBD1. The junction had 8 bases not matched to a gene; V was cut back by 6 bases and J by 1 base. Germline lookup yields CDR1 SQVTM and CDR2 ANQGSEA. The CDR3 is made up of 14 amino acids. The CDR3 DNA reads as TGCAGCGTCCGTGTGGGACAGACGAACACTGAAGCTTTCTTT. Translation gives CSVRVGQTNTEAFF.

The chain joins TRBV7-9 to TRBJ2-4; D assignment may be TRBD1 or TRBD2 (6 bases each). The CDR3 totals 15 residues. The germline V gene has CDR1 SEHNR and CDR2 FQNEAQ (reference sequence). The V end lost 0 bases, the J end lost 5 bases, and 11 bases lay between the germline ends. The CDR3 here is CASSLALGGQNIQYF. The DNA for the CDR3 is TGTGCCAGCAGCTTAGCGCTTGGGGGGCAAAACATTCAGTACTTC. Complete variable domain (other parts from reference TRBV7-9 and TRBJ2-4): DTGVSQNPRHKITKRGQNVTFRCDPISEHNRLYWYRQTLGQGPEFLTYFQNEAQLEKSRLLSDRFSAERPKGSFSTLEIQRTEQGDSAMYLCASSLALGGQNIQYFGAGTRLSVL.

The rearrangement links TRBV28 to TRBJ1-1; TRBD1 matches at 7 bases. Looked up from germline, CDR1 is MDHEN and CDR2 is SYDVKM. This CDR3 is built from 15 residues. The V gene end was trimmed by 6 bases and the J gene end by 5 bases; junction bases not matched to a gene: 12. CDR3 coding DNA: TGTGCCAGCAGCCAATTAGACAGGGTGAGAACTGAAGCTTTCTTT. This encodes CASSQLDRVRTEAFF.

The table lists this clonotype with a few counts. This chain joins TRBV3-1 and TRBJ1-2, with 7 bases fitting TRBD1. Per germline, CDR1 LGHDT and CDR2 YNNKEL (reference sequence). The CDR3 length is 15 residues. J lost 8 bases, V lost 0 bases, and 9 bases had no gene match. The CDR3 DNA is TGTGCCAGCAGCCAAGATGGGAAGGGGGCTGGAGGCTACACCTTC. It yields the protein CASSQDGKGAGGYTF.

This clonotype was seen a few times. V is TRBV3-2 and J is TRBJ1-1; TRBD1, the table's D call, was not compared with the DNA. TRBV3-2 is classified as a pseudogene. The CDR3 loop spans 17 amino acids. The chain's CDR3 is CASSQVAIRGGDTEAFF. CDR3 coding DNA: TGTGCCAGCAGCCAAGTAGCTATCAGGGGTGGCGACACTGAAGCTTTCTTT.

This clonotype came up many times. The chain recombines TRBV2 with TRBJ1-6, with 8 bases matching TRBD1. V was clipped by 6 bases and J by 7 bases; unmatched bases: 5. The CDR3 is 14 amino acids. In germline, CDR1 is SNHLY, CDR2 FYNNEI. The CDR3 loop is CASRRQGTNSPLHF. The CDR3 DNA follows: TGTGCCAGCAGAAGACAGGGGACCAATTCACCCCTCCACTTT.

V and J are TRBV19 and TRBJ1-5; tentatively, D is TRBD1 (5 bases). The CDR3 spans 14 residues. Germline CDR1 LNHDA, CDR2 SQIVND (reference sequence). V was trimmed by 6 bases and J by 7 bases, leaving 16 bases between them. CDR3 in amino acids: CASRTGARGQPQHF. CDR3 in DNA: TGTGCCAGTAGGACCGGGGCTAGAGGACAGCCCCAGCATTTT.